This TCR beta chain was retrieved from a study of cytomegalovirus exposure and HLA in healthy donors. Regarding the study as a whole: Reports showed the classifier diagnosing cytomegalovirus status with high specificity and sensitivity. Other equally common chains were less clonally expanded than HLA-associated TCR beta chains, a later analysis showed. Researchers reported in a later analysis that a missense DCLRE1C variant was tied to TCR beta V- and J-gene trimming.

Primers included in the PCR were 60 Vbeta and 13 Jbeta primers. Profiled with immunoSEQ multiplex PCR; TCRdb holds only in-frame clones, not every one. The data hold fewer than 200,000 clones, with around four fifths observed a single time. A word on this clone: Its cognate antigen is unknown.

Whereas donors were nominally healthy upon sampling, unrecorded immune exposures were probable. V was trimmed by 0 bases and J by 0 bases, leaving 11 bases between them. The CDR3 sequence is 17 residues long. Germline V gene sequence: CDR1 LGHNA, CDR2 YNFKEQ. Specimen: PBMCs. The sequence was collected from a man aged 50 or older in good health and CMV-seropositive. V gene TRBV4-2 combines with J gene TRBJ2-2; possible D gene TRBD1, 6 bases. CDR3 sequence: CASSQDLGTTNTGELFF. For the CDR3, the DNA is TGTGCCAGCAGCCAAGATCTCGGGACAACGAACACCGGGGAGCTGTTTTTT.